Below are 13 T cell receptor beta chains sequenced from a single sample in a study of T cells after yellow fever vaccination. TCRdb re-derived calls from the 5' RACE reads in MiXCR, one entry per CDR3 protein. The data contain fewer than 400,000 distinct CDR3 sequences, 6% to 8% of them singletons. Here the sequenced sample was PBMCs, taken 5 days after the yellow fever booster vaccination. All receptors derive from a man under 40 who received the YFV17D yellow fever vaccine.

The sample holds a few counts of this clonotype. The gene calls are TRBV19 and TRBJ2-2, with D unclear. V lost 6 bases and J 0 bases, leaving 11 bases between the germline ends. Germline V CDR1 and CDR2: LNHDA, SQIVND (reference sequence). The CDR3 is made up of 15 amino acids. CDR3 sequence (DNA): TGTGCCAGTAGGAGAGCGATAGCGAACACCGGGGAGCTGTTTTTT. Its protein is CASRRAIANTGELFF.

This clonotype was seen many times. The chain couples TRBV20-1 to TRBJ2-4; a weak D match, TRBD1 (6 bases). V lost 3 bases, J lost 0 bases, and 12 bases lay in between. The germline CDR1 and CDR2 sequences are DFQATT and SNEGSKA (reference sequence). The CDR3 length is 15 residues. CDR3 loop: CSARGQSRAKNIQYF. CDR3 DNA sequence: TGCAGTGCTAGGGGACAATCGCGAGCCAAAAACATTCAGTACTTC.

This clonotype was counted between two and nine times. This sequence joins TRBV6-5 and TRBJ2-7; the D is unclear. V lost 2 bases and J lost 7, with 9 bases in between. This CDR3 comprises 12 residues. The germline V gene has CDR1 MNHEY and CDR2 SVGAGI. DNA for the CDR3: TGTGCCAGCAGTTACACCGTGGGGGAGCAGTACTTC. It translates to CASSYTVGEQYF.

The chain employs TRBV10-3 and TRBJ2-2, with 10 bases fitting TRBD1. Germline V gene sequence: CDR1 ENHRY, CDR2 SYGVKD. This CDR3 has 14 amino acids. V shed 10 bases and J 7 bases; nucleotides not matched to a gene: 9. CDR3 nucleotides: TGTGCCACTAGGACAGGGGGTTTCGTCGGGGAGCTGTTTTTT. It is translated as CATRTGGFVGELFF.

This clonotype was seen at least ten times. The rearrangement joins TRBV12-3 or TRBV12-4 to TRBJ2-1; the match to TRBD2 covers 8 bases. Trimming at V came to 3 bases and at J to 7 bases, leaving 8 bases not matched to a gene. This CDR3 contains 15 residues. Here the CDR3 reads CASSLVSGSVNEQFF. CDR3 sequence (DNA): TGTGCCAGCAGTTTGGTCAGCGGGAGTGTTAATGAGCAGTTCTTC.

The chain links TRBV5-1 to TRBJ1-2, with D hard to call. The germline V gene has CDR1 SGHRS and CDR2 YFSETQ. Trimming removed 4 bases at V and 5 bases at J, with 15 bases between. This CDR3 spans 14 amino acids. In nucleotides, the CDR3 is TGCGCCAGCAGCCCCTCTCGCAGCCCGTATGGCTACACCTTC. Translating it yields CASSPSRSPYGYTF. The full variable domain, in which reference TRBV5-1 and TRBJ1-2 provide the parts outside the CDR3, is KAGVTQTPRYLIKTRGQQVTLSCSPISGHRSVSWYQQTPGQGLQFLFEYFSETQRNKGNFPGRFSGRQFSNSRSEMNVSTLELGDSALYLCASSPSRSPYGYTFGSGTRLTVV.

This clonotype was detected many times. This chain connects TRBV20-1 to TRBJ2-1; no reliable D call. V lost 1 base, J lost 4 bases, and 5 bases lay in between. The CDR3 consists of 12 residues. The germline CDR1 and CDR2 sequences are DFQATT and SNEGSKA (reference sequence). CDR3 sequence (DNA): TGCAGTGCTAGAGCCGGGTACAATGAGCAGTTCTTC. Translated: CSARAGYNEQFF.

This clonotype was recorded many times. An end of the junction differs from the germline gene, which may be a read error. V usage is TRBV5-1 and J usage is TRBJ2-7; the D gene could be TRBD1 or TRBD2 (5 bases each). This CDR3 comprises 13 residues. Germline CDR1 and CDR2: SGHRS and YFSETQ. The CDR3 is CASSLDGAGTVGF. Here the CDR3 DNA reads TGCGCCAGCAGCTTGGACGGGGCCGGTACGGTGGGTTTC.

This clonotype showed up just a few times. This chain joins TRBV27 and TRBJ2-1; D might be TRBD1 (6 bases). Germline CDR1 and CDR2: MNHEY and SMNVEV (reference sequence). V was trimmed by 5 bases and J by 2 bases, leaving 22 bases between them. The CDR3 has 18 amino acids. CDR3 region: CASSPTPLHRATYNEQFF. The CDR3 DNA reads TGTGCCAGCAGTCCCACCCCCCTCCACAGGGCTACCTACAATGAGCAGTTCTTC.

This clonotype came up a few times. This chain links TRBV20-1 with TRBJ2-7; D perhaps matches TRBD2 (6 bases). CDR1 is DFQATT, CDR2 SNEGSKA, per germline (reference sequence). The CDR3 is 15 residues long. V lost 0 bases and J 7 bases, leaving 19 bases between the germline ends. In DNA, the CDR3 is TGCAGTGCTAGAGATATAGGAGGGGCCCCGAGGGAGCAGTACTTC. This translates into CSARDIGGAPREQYF.

This clonotype appeared many times. The J gene is TRBJ2-1, the V gene TRBV29-1; D is ambiguous. V was clipped by 4 bases and J by 5 bases, with 15 bases between them. This CDR3 is 14 amino acids long. The germline CDR1 and CDR2 sequences are SQVTM and ANQGSEA. The CDR3 reads CSVGSQVFHNEQFF. CDR3 bases: TGCAGCGTTGGATCTCAGGTCTTTCACAATGAGCAGTTCTTC.

Notes on this clonotype: At one boundary the junction diverges from the germline segment, which might be a read error. The chain uses TRBV5-6 and TRBJ2-7; D uncertain. The CDR3 is 11 amino acids. Germline V gene data show CDR1 as SGHDT and CDR2 as YYEEEE. The CDR3 is CASSSALRLSF. CDR3 DNA: TGTGCCAGCAGCTCGGCCCTGCGATTATCCTTC. Looking up the rest from reference TRBV5-6 and TRBJ2-7 gives the full variable domain: DAGVTQSPTHLIKTRGQQVTLRCSPKSGHDTVSWYQQALGQGPQFIFQYYEEEERQRGNFPDRFSGHQFPNYSSELNVNALLLGDSALYLCASSSALRLSFGPGTRLTVT.

There are a few counts of this clonotype. This sequence joins TRBV5-1 and TRBJ2-2; TRBD1 or TRBD2 may be the D gene (6 bases each). Trimming removed 0 bases at V and 3 bases at J, with 9 bases between. The CDR3 loop spans 15 amino acids. The germline gives CDR1 SGHRS, CDR2 YFSETQ. Here the CDR3 DNA reads TGCGCCAGCAGCTTGGAGGGGGGACACACCGGGGAGCTGTTTTTT. Translating it yields CASSLEGGHTGELFF. The full variable domain, rest sourced from reference TRBV5-1 and TRBJ2-2, is KAGVTQTPRYLIKTRGQQVTLSCSPISGHRSVSWYQQTPGQGLQFLFEYFSETQRNKGNFPGRFSGRQFSNSRSEMNVSTLELGDSALYLCASSLEGGHTGELFFGEGSRLTVL.